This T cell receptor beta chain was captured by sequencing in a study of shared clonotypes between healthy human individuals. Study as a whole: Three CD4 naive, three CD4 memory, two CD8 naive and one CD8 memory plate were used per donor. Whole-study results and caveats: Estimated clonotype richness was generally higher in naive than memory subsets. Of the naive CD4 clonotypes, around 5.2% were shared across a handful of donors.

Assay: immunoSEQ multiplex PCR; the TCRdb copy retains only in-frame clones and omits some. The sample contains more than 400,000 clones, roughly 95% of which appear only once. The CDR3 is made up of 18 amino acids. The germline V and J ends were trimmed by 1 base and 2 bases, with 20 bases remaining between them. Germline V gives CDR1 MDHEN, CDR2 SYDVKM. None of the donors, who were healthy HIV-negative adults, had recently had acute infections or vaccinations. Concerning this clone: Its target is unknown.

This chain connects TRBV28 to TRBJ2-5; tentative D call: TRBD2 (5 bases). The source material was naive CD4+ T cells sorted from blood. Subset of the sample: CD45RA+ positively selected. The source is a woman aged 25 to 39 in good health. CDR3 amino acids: CASSLLWVTLGAQETQYF. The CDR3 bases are TGTGCCAGCAGTTTATTGTGGGTCACCCTGGGAGCACAAGAGACCCAGTACTTC.